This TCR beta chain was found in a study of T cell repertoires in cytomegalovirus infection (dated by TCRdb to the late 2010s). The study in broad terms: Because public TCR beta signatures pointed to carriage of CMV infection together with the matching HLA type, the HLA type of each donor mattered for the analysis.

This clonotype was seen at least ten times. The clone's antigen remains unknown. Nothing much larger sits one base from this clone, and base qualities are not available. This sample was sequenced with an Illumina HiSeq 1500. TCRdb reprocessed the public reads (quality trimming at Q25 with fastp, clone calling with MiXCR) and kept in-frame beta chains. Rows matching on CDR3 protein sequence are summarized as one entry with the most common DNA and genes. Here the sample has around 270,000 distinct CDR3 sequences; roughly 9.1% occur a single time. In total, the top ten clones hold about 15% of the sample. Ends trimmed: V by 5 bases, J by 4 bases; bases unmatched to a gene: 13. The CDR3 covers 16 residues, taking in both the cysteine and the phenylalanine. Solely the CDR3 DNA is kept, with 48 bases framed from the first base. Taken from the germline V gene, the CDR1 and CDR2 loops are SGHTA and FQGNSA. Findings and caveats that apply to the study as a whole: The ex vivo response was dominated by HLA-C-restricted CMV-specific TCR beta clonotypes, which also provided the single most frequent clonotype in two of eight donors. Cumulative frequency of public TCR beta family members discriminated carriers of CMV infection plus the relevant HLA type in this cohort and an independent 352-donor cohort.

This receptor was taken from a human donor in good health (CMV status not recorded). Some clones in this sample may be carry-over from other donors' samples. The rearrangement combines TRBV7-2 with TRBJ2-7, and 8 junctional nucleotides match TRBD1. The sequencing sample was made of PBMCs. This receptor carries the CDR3 CASSPRLGTGQYEQYF. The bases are TGTGCCAGCAGCCCCCGCTTAGGGACAGGCCAATACGAGCAGTACTTC.